This TCR beta chain was recorded in a study of graft-versus-host responses after intestinal transplantation. Here immunoSEQ multiplex PCR was the method, and the copy in TCRdb shows in-frame clones only, minus some. The repertoire holds around 16,000 clones, with approximately 89% as singletons. The source was PBMCs, collected approximately 110 days after intestinal transplant. The clonotype comes from a human patient who received an intestinal transplant, so some T cells may come from the graft donor.

The CDR3 region has the DNA TGTGCCAGCAGTGACTCCCCGACAGGGAATGAGCAGTTCTTC. It specifies CASSDSPTGNEQFF. The chain carries TRBV6-4 and TRBJ2-1; 7 nucleotides line up with TRBD1. The length of the CDR3 is 14 residues. J gave up 7 bases and V 0 bases, and 3 bases lay outside the gene matches. Germline-derived CDR1 and CDR2 are MRHNA and SNTAGT.